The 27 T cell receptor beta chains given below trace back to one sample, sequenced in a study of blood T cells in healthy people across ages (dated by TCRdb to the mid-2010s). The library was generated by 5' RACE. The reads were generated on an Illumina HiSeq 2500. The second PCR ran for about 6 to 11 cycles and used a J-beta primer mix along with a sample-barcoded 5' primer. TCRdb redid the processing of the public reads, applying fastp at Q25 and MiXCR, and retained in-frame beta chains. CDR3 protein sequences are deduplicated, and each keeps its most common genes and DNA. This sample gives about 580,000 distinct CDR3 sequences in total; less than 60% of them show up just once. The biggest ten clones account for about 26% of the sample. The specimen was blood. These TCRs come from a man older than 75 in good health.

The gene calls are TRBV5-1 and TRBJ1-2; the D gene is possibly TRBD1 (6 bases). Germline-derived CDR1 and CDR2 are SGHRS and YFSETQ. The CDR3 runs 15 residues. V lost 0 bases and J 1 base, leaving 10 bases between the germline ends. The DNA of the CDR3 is TGCGCCAGCAGCTTGGGGACAGCGAGTAACTATGGCTACACCTTC. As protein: CASSLGTASNYGYTF.

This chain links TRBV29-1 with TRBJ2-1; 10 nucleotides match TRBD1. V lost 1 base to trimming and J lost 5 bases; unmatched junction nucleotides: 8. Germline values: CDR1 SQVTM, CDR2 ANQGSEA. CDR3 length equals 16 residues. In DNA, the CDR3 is TGCAGCGTTGAAGGCACCGGGACAGGGGTCAACAATGAGCAGTTCTTC. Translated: CSVEGTGTGVNNEQFF.

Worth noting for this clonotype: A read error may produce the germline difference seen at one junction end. The CDR3 sequence: CASSPTSGQESQYF. CDR3 in DNA: TGTGCCAGCAGCCCAACTAGCGGACAAGAGTCCCAGTACTTC. The chain is built from TRBV7-3 and TRBJ2-5; 8 bases are a match to TRBD2. The CDR3 has 14 amino acids. Germline lookup yields CDR1 SGHTA and CDR2 FQGTGA. Complete variable domain (other parts from reference TRBV7-3 and TRBJ2-5): GAGVSQTPSNKVTEKGKYVELRCDPISGHTALYWYRQSLGQGPEFLIYFQGTGAADDSGLPNDRFFAVRPEGSVSTLKIQRTERGDSAVYLCASSPTSGQESQYFGPGTRLLVL.

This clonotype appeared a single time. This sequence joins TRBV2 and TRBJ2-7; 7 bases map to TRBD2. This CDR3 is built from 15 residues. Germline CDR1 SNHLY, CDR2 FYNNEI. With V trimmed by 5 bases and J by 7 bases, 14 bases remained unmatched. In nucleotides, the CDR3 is TGTGCCAGCAGTCTCAGCGGGGCGGGCTACAATGAGCAGTACTTC. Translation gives CASSLSGAGYNEQYF.

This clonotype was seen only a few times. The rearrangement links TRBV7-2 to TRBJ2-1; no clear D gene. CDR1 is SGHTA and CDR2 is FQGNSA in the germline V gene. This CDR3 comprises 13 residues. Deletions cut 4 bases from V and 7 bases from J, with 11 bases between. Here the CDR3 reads CASSSRVRNEQFF. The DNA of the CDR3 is TGTGCCAGCAGCTCTCGGGTAAGGAATGAGCAGTTCTTC.

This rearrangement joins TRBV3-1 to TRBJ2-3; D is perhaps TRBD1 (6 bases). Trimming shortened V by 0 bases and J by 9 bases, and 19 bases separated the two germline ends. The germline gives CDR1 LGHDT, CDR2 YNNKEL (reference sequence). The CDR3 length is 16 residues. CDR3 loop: CASSQDQMGALRTQYF. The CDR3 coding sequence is TGTGCCAGCAGCCAAGACCAGATGGGGGCCCTTAGGACGCAGTATTTT.

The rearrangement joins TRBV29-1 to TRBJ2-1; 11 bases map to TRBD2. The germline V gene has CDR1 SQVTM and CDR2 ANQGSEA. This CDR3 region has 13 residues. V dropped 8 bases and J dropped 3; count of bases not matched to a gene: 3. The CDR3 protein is CSFLAGGYNEQFF. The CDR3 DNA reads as TGCAGCTTCCTAGCGGGAGGCTACAATGAGCAGTTCTTC.

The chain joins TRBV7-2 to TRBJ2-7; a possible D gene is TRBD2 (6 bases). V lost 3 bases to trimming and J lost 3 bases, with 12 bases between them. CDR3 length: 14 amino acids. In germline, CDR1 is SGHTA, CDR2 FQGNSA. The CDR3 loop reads CASSFAGTDYEQYF. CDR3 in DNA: TGTGCCAGCAGCTTTGCGGGAACAGACTACGAGCAGTACTTC.

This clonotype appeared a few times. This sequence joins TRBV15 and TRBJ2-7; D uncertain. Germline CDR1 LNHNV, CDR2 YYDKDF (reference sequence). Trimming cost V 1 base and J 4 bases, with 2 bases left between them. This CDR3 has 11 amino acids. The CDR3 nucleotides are TGTGCCACCAGCAGAGGGTACGAGCAGTACTTC. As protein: CATSRGYEQYF.

The CDR3 here is CASSGTMDNEQFF. CDR3 DNA sequence: TGTGCCTCCTCCGGGACTATGGACAATGAGCAGTTCTTC. The chain uses TRBV10-3 and TRBJ2-1; 7 bases line up with TRBD2. CDR1 is ENHRY, CDR2 SYGVKD, per germline. CDR3 length: 13 residues. Unmatched junction bases numbered 9, after V lost 11 bases and J lost 5 bases.

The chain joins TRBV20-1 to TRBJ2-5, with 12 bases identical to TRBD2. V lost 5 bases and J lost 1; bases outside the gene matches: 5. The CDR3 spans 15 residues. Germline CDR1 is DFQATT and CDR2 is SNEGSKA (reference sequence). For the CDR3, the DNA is TGCAGTGCTTCGACTAGCGGGGGAGTCCAAGAGACCCAGTACTTC. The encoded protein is CSASTSGGVQETQYF.

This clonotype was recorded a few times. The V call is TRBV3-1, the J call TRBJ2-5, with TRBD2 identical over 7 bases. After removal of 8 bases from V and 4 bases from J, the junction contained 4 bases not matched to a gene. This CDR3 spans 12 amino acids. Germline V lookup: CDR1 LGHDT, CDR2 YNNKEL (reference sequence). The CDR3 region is CASQIAGETQYF. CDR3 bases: TGTGCCAGCCAGATAGCGGGAGAGACCCAGTACTTC.

In DNA form, the CDR3 reads TGTGCCAGCAGCCGTGGTAGCGGGAGCACAGATACGCAGTATTTT. Protein: CASSRGSGSTDTQYF. This chain connects TRBV3-1 to TRBJ2-3; 7 positions match TRBD2. The CDR3 length is 15 residues. V shed 4 bases, J shed 0 bases, and the junction held 4 bases outside the gene matches. Germline V gives CDR1 LGHDT, CDR2 YNNKEL (reference sequence).

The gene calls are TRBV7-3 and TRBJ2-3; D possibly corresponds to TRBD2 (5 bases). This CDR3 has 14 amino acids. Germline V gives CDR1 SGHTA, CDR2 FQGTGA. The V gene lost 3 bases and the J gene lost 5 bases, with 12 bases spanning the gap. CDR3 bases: TGTGCCAGCAGCTTCGCCCAAGAGGGAGATACGCAGTATTTT. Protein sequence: CASSFAQEGDTQYF.

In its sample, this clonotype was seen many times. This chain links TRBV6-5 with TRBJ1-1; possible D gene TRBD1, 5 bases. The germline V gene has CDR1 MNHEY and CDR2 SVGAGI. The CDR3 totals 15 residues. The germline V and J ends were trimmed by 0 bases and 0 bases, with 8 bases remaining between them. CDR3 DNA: TGTGCCAGCAGTTACTCCGGGGCGTTGAACACTGAAGCTTTCTTT. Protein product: CASSYSGALNTEAFF.

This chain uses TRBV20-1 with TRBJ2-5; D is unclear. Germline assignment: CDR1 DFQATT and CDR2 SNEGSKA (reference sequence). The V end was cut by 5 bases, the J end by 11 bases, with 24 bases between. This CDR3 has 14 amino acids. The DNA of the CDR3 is TGCAGTGCTCTAAGAACCCGTCTAGTAAATGAGCAGTACTTC. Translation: CSALRTRLVNEQYF.

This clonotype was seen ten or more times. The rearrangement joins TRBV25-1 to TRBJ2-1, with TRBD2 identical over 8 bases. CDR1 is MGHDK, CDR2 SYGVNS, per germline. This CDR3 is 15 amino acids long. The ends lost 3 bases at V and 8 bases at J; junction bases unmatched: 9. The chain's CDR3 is CASSEASGSVYEQFF. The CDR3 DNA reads TGTGCCAGCAGTGAGGCGAGCGGGAGTGTGTATGAGCAGTTCTTC.

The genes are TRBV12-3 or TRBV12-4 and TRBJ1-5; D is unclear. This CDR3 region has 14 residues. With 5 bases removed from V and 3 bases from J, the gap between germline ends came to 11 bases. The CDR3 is CASSRSRNNQPQHF. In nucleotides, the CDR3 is TGTGCCAGCAGTAGGTCCAGGAACAATCAGCCCCAGCATTTT.

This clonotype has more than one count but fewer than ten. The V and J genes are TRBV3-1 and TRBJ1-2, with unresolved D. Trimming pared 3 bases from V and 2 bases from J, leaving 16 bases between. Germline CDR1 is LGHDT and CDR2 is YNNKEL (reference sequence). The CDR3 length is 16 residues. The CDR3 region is CASSQKGAGSNYGYTF. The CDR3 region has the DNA TGTGCCAGCAGCCAGAAAGGAGCAGGTTCCAACTATGGCTACACCTTC.

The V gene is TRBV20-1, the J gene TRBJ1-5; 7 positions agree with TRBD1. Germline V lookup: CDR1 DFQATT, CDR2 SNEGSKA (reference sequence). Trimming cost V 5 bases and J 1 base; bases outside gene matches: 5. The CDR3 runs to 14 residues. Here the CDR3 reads CSAPDRASNQPQHF. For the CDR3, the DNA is TGCAGTGCTCCCGACAGGGCGAGCAATCAGCCCCAGCATTTT.

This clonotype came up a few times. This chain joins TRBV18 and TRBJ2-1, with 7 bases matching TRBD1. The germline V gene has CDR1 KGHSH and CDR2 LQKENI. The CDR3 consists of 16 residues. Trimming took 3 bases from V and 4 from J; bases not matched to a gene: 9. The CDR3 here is CASSPLTRGPYNEQFF. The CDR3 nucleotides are TGTGCCAGCTCACCTCTTACAAGGGGGCCTTACAATGAGCAGTTCTTC.

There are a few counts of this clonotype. The CDR3 sequence: CASSFSGGPDTQYF. Written as DNA, the CDR3 is TGTGCCAGCAGTTTTTCCGGGGGCCCAGATACGCAGTATTTT. This chain links TRBV12-3 or TRBV12-4 with TRBJ2-3, with D tentatively TRBD1 or TRBD2 (6 bases each). The CDR3 is 14 residues long. Trimming left V 3 bases short and J 4 bases short, with 11 bases between.

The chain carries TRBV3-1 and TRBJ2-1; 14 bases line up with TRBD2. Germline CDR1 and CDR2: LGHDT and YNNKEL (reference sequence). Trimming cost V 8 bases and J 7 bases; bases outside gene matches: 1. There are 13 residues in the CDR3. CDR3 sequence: CASGTSGGNEQFF. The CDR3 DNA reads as TGTGCCAGCGGGACTAGCGGGGGTAATGAGCAGTTCTTC.

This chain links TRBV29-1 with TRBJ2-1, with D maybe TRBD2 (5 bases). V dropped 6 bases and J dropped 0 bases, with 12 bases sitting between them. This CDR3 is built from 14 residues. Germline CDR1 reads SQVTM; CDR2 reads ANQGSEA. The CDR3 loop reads CSVTEGSSYNEQFF. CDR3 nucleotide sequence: TGCAGCGTAACTGAGGGAAGCTCCTACAATGAGCAGTTCTTC.

This CDR3 reads CASSQVEEKLFF. Written as DNA, the CDR3 is TGTGCCAGCAGCCAAGTGGAGGAAAAACTGTTTTTT. This chain uses TRBV3-1 with TRBJ1-4; no clear D. Germline V lookup: CDR1 LGHDT, CDR2 YNNKEL (reference sequence). The CDR3 has 12 amino acids. Between the trimmed V and J ends, which lost 1 base and 8 bases, there was a span of 5 bases.

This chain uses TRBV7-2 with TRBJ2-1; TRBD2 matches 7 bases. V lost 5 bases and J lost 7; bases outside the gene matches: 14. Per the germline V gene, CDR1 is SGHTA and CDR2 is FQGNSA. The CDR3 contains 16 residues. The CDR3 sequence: CASSGILAAPRNEQFF. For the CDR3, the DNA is TGTGCCAGCAGCGGGATCCTAGCGGCCCCTAGGAATGAGCAGTTCTTC.

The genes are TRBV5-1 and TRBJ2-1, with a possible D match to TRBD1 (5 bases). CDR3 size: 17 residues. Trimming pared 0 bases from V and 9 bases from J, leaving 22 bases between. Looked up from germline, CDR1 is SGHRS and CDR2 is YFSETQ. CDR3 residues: CASSLASRVSIWGEQFF. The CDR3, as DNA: TGCGCCAGCAGCTTGGCCAGCAGGGTTTCCATTTGGGGTGAGCAGTTCTTC.